The clone carrying this TCR beta chain was seen a handful of times. Its antigen remains unknown. Constant-segment primers and 5'RACE yielded cDNA libraries for TCR alpha and TCR beta, each carrying sample barcodes and UMIs. MiXCR, applied by TCRdb to the 5' RACE reads, yields one record per CDR3 protein. The repertoire holds 300,000 to 350,000 distinct CDR3 sequences, with 15% to 20% as singletons. These data originate in a study of T-cell memory formation after mild COVID-19. There are 13 residues in the CDR3. Trimming cost V 7 bases and J 0 bases, with 9 bases left between them. Germline lookup yields CDR1 MNHEY and CDR2 SVGEGT. Overall study findings and caveats: Among clones contracting day 15 to 85, CD4/CD8 was balanced, whereas later expanders leaned CD4+. Whether second-wave clones peaking at day 37 were SARS-CoV-2 specific went unconfirmed. In pre-infection memory, a portion of responding clones appeared, which suggested that cross-reactive memory joined.

The chain has TRBV6-2 or TRBV6-3 and TRBJ1-1; D gene unclear. Sequencing input: PBMCs or a T cell subset sorted from them (not recorded which). The receptor comes from a man aged 18 to 30 who had mild COVID-19 (a few samples of this study predate the infection). Cell type and time point are not known. In nucleotides, the CDR3 is TGTGCCAGCAAGAGGTATGTGAACACTGAAGCTTTCTTT. Its protein product is CASKRYVNTEAFF.